This T cell receptor beta chain stems from a study of cytomegalovirus exposure and HLA in healthy donors. The CDR3 is made up of 14 amino acids. Trimming took 7 bases from V and 1 from J, leaving 12 bases between them. Germline V gene data show CDR1 as SGHNT and CDR2 as YYREEE (reference sequence). Use of 60 Vbeta and 13 Jbeta primers characterized the PCR. Generated by immunoSEQ multiplex PCR, the TCRdb table keeps only in-frame clones and is missing some. The sample holds around 300,000 clones, approximately 70% seen once. This sequence joins TRBV5-4 and TRBJ2-1, with D maybe TRBD2 (6 bases). This TCR derives from a female donor in good health and CMV-seronegative. Sequenced material: PBMCs. The CDR3 region is CASGTSPSYNEQFF. For the CDR3, the DNA is TGTGCCAGCGGAACTAGCCCATCCTACAATGAGCAGTTCTTC. The full variable domain, in which reference TRBV5-4 and TRBJ2-1 provide the parts outside the CDR3, is ETGVTQSPTHLIKTRGQQVTLRCSSQSGHNTVSWYQQALGQGPQFIFQYYREEENGRGNFPPRFSGLQFPNYSSELNVNALELDDSALYLCASGTSPSYNEQFFGPGTRLTVL.